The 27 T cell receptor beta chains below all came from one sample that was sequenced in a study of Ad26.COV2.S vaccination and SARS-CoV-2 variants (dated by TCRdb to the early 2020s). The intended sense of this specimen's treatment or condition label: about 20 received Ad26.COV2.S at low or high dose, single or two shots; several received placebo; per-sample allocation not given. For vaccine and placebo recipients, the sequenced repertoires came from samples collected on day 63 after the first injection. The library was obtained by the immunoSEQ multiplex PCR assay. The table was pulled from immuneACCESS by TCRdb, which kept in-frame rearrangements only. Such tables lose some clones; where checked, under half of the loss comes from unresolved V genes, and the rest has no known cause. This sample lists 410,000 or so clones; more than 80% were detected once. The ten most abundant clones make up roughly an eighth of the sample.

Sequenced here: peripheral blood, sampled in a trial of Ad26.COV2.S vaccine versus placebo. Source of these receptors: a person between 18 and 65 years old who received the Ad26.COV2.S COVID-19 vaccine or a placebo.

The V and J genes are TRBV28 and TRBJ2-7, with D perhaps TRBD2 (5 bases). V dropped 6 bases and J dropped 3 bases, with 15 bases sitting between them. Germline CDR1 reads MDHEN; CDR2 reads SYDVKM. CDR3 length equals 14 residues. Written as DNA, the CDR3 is TGTGCCAGCAGGCCAGGCAGACTAAACTACGAGCAGTACTTC. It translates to CASRPGRLNYEQYF. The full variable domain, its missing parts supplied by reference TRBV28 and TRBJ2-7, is DVKVTQSSRYLVKRTGEKVFLECVQDMDHENMFWYRQDPGLGLRLIYFSYDVKMKEKGDIPEGYSVSREKKERFSLILESASTNQTSMYLCASRPGRLNYEQYFGPGTRLTVT.

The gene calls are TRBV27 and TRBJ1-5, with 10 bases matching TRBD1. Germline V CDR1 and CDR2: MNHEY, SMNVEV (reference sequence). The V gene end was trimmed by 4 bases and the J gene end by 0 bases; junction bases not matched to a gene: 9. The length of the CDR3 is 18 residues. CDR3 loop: CASSSNRDRGYSNQPQHF. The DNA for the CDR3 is TGTGCCAGCAGTTCGAACCGGGACAGGGGTTATAGCAATCAGCCCCAGCATTTT.

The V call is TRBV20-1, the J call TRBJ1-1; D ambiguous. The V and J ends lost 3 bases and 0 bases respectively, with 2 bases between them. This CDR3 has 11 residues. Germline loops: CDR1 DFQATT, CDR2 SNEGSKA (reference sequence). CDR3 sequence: CSASLNTEAFF. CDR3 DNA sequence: TGCAGTGCTAGCCTGAACACTGAAGCTTTCTTT.

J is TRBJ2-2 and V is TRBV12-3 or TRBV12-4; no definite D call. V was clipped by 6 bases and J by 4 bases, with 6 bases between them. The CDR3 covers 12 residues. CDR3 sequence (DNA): TGTGCCAGCAGCCACACCACCGGGGAGCTGTTTTTT. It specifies CASSHTTGELFF.

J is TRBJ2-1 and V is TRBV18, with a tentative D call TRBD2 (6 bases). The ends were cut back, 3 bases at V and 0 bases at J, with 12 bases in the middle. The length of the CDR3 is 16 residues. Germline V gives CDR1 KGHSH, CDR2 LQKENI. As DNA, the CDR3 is TGTGCCAGCTCACCGCCGGGACTGAGCTCCTACAATGAGCAGTTCTTC. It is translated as CASSPPGLSSYNEQFF.

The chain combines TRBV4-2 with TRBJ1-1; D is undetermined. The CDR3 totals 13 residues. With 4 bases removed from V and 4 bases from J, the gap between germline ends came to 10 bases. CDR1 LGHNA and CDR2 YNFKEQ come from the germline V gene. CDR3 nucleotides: TGTGCCAGCAGCCTAGGAGGTGGCACTGAAGCTTTCTTT. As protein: CASSLGGGTEAFF.

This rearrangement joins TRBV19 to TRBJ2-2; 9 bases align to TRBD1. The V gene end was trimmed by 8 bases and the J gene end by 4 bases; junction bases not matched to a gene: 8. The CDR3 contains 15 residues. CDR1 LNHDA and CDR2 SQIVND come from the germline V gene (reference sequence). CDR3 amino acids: CASRAGTGFTGELFF. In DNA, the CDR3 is TGTGCCAGTCGCGCCGGGACAGGGTTCACCGGGGAGCTGTTTTTT. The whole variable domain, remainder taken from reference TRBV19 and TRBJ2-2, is DGGITQSPKYLFRKEGQNVTLSCEQNLNHDAMYWYRQDPGQGLRLIYYSQIVNDFQKGDIAEGYSVSREKKESFPLTVTSAQKNPTAFYLCASRAGTGFTGELFFGEGSRLTVL.

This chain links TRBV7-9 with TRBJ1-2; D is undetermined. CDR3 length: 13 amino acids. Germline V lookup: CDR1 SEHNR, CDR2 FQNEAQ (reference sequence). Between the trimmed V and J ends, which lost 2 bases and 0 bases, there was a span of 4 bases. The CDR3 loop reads CASSLQANYGYTF. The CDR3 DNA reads TGTGCCAGCAGCTTACAGGCTAACTATGGCTACACCTTC. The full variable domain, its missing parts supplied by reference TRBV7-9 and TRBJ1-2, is DTGVSQNPRHKITKRGQNVTFRCDPISEHNRLYWYRQTLGQGPEFLTYFQNEAQLEKSRLLSDRFSAERPKGSFSTLEIQRTEQGDSAMYLCASSLQANYGYTFGSGTRLTVV.

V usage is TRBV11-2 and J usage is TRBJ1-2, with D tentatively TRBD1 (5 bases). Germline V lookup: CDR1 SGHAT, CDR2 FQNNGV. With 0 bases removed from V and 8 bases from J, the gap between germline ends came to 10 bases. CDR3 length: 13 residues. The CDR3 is CASSLDRDRGYTF. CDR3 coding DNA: TGTGCCAGCAGCTTAGATCGGGACCGGGGCTACACCTTC. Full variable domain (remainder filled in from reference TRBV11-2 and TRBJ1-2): EAGVAQSPRYKIIEKRQSVAFWCNPISGHATLYWYQQILGQGPKLLIQFQNNGVVDDSQLPKDRFSAERLKGVDSTLKIQPAKLEDSAVYLCASSLDRDRGYTFGSGTRLTVV.

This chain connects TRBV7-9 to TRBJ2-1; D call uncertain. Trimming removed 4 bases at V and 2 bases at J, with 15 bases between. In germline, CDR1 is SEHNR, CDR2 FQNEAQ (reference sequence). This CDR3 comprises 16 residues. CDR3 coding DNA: TGTGCCAGCAGCTCGCCCTTCACGGCGCCCTACAATGAGCAGTTCTTC. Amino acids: CASSSPFTAPYNEQFF.

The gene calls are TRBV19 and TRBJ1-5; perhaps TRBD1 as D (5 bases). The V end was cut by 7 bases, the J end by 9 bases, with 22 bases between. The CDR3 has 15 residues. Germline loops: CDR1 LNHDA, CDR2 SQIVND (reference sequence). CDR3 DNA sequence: TGTGCCAGTACTCCGGGGAGGACATTTTTTCCGCCCCAGCATTTT. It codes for CASTPGRTFFPPQHF.

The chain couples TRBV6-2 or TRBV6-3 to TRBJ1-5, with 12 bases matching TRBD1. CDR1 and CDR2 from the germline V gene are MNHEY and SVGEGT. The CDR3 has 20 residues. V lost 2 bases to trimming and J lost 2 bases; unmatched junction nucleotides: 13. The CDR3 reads CASSYRLGQGAVGGNQPQHF. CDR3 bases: TGTGCCAGCAGTTACCGACTGGGACAGGGGGCCGTAGGGGGCAATCAGCCCCAGCATTTT.

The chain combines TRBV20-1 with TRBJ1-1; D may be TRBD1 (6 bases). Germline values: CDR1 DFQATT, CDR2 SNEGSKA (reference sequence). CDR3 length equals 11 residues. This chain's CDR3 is CAGQLNTEAFF. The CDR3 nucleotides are TGCGCAGGACAGCTGAACACTGAAGCTTTCTTT.

The CDR3 sequence is CAWSWGPEQFF. The CDR3 DNA reads as TGTGCCTGGAGTTGGGGCCCTGAGCAGTTCTTC. The gene calls are TRBV30 and TRBJ2-1; D perhaps matches TRBD1 (5 bases). CDR1 and CDR2 (germline): GTSNPN, SVGIG (reference sequence). Trimming took off 2 bases at V and 9 bases at J, with 8 bases between the two ends. The CDR3 extends over 11 amino acids.

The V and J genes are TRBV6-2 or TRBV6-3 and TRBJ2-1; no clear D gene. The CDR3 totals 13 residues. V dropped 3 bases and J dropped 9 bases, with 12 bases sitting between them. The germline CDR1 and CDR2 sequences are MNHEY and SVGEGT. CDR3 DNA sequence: TGTGCCAGCAGTTATAACAACAAGGCTGAGCAGTTCTTC. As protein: CASSYNNKAEQFF.

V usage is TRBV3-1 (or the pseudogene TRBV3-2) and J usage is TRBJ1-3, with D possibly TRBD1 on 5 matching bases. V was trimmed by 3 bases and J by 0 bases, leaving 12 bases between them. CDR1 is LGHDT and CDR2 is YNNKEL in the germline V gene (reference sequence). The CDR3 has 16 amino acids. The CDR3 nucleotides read TGTGCCAGCAGCCAGTTCGGGCAGGGCTCTGGAAACACCATATATTTT. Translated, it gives CASSQFGQGSGNTIYF.

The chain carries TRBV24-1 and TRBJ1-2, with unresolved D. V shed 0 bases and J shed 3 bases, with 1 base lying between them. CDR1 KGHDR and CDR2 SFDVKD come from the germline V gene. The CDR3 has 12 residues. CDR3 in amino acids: CATSDLDYGYTF. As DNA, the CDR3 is TGTGCCACCAGTGATTTGGACTATGGCTACACCTTC.

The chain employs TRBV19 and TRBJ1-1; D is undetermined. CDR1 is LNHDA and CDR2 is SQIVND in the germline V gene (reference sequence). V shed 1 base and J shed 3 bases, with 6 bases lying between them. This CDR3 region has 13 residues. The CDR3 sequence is CASSIGTDTEAFF. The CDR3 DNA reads TGTGCCAGTAGTATAGGTACGGACACTGAAGCTTTCTTT.

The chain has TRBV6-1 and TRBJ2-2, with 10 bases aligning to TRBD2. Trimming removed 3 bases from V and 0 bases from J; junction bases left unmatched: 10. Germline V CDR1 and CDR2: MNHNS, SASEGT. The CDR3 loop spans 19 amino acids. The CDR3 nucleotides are TGTGCCAGCAGTGATTCTGGGCTAGCGGGAGCTGCGAACACCGGGGAGCTGTTTTTT. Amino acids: CASSDSGLAGAANTGELFF.

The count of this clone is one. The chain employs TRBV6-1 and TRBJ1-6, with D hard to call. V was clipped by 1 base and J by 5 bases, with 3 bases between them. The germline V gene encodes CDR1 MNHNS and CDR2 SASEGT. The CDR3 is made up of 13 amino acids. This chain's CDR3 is CASSEGHNSPLHF. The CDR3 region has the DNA TGTGCCAGCAGTGAAGGGCATAATTCACCCCTCCACTTT.

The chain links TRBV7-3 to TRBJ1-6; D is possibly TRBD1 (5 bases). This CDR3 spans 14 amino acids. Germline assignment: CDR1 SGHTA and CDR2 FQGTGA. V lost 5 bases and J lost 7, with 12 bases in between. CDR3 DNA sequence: TGTGCCAGCAGCCCCGGGACCTCGAATTCACCCCTCCACTTT. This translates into CASSPGTSNSPLHF. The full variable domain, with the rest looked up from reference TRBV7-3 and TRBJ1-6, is GAGVSQTPSNKVTEKGKYVELRCDPISGHTALYWYRQSLGQGPEFLIYFQGTGAADDSGLPNDRFFAVRPEGSVSTLKIQRTERGDSAVYLCASSPGTSNSPLHFGNGTRLTVT.

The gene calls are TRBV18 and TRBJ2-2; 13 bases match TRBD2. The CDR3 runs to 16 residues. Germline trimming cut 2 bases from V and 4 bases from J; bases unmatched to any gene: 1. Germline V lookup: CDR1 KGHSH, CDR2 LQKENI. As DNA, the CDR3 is TGTGCCAGCTCACCAGGACTAGCGGGAGTCACCGGGGAGCTGTTTTTT. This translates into CASSPGLAGVTGELFF.

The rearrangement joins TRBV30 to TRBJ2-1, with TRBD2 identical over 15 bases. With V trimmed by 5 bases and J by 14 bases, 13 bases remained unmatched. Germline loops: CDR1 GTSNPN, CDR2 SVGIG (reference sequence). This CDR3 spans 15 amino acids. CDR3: CAWGGGLAGGMVEFF. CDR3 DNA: TGTGCCTGGGGAGGGGGACTAGCGGGAGGCATGGTGGAGTTCTTC.

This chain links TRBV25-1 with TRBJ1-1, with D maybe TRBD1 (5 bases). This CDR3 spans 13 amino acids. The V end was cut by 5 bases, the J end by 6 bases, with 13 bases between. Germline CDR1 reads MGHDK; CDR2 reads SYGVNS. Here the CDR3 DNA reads TGTGCCAGCAGTCGGGACTCGGGAGCTGAAGCTTTCTTT. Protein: CASSRDSGAEAFF. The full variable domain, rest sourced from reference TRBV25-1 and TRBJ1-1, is EADIYQTPRYLVIGTGKKITLECSQTMGHDKMYWYQQDPGMELHLIHYSYGVNSTEKGDLSSESTVSRIRTEHFPLTLESARPSHTSQYLCASSRDSGAEAFFGQGTRLTVV.

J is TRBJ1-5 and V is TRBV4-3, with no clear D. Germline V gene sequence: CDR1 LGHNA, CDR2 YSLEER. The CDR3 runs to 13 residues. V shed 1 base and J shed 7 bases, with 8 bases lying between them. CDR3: CASSQGGGQPQHF. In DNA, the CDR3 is TGCGCCAGCAGCCAAGGGGGAGGACAGCCCCAGCATTTT.

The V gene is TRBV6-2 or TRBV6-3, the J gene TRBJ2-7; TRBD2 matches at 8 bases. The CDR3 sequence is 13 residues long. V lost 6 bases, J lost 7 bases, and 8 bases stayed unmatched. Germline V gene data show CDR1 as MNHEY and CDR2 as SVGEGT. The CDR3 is CASSDGRAGEQYF. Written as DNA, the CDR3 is TGTGCCAGCAGCGACGGGAGGGCAGGGGAGCAGTACTTC.

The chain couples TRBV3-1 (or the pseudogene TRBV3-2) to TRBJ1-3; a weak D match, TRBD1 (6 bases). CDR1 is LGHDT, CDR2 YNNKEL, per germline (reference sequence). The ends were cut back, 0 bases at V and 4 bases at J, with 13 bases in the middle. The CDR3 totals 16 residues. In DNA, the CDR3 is TGTGCCAGCAGCCAAGATGTCGGGGGGACAGGAAACACCATATATTTT. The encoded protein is CASSQDVGGTGNTIYF.